Each of the 28 T cell receptor beta chains below was sequenced from the same sample in a study of blood T cell repertoires in COVID-19. The table came from immunoSEQ multiplex PCR; TCRdb's copy has only in-frame clones and leaves some out. The profile shows approximately 290,000 clones, 80% to 85% of them singletons. Material: peripheral blood. The receptors shown here come from a person between 65 and 79 years old with COVID-19, enrolled during active disease.

The chain combines TRBV7-9 with TRBJ1-5; D not certain. There are 12 residues in the CDR3. V dropped 5 bases and J dropped 6 bases, with 8 bases sitting between them. Germline CDR1 and CDR2: SEHNR and FQNEAQ (reference sequence). For the CDR3, the DNA is TGTGCCAGCAGCCCGAGCGGTCAGCCCCAGCATTTT. Encoded protein: CASSPSGQPQHF.

This clone occurred a few times. The rearrangement uses TRBV27 and TRBJ2-1; 8 bases map to TRBD2. Per the germline V gene, CDR1 is MNHEY and CDR2 is SMNVEV (reference sequence). The CDR3 is 16 amino acids. Losses at the gene ends were 0 bases for V and 0 bases for J; bases not matched to a gene: 1. The CDR3 loop is CASSLSGTSSYNEQFF. The CDR3 DNA follows: TGTGCCAGCAGTTTATCAGGGACTAGCTCCTACAATGAGCAGTTCTTC.

V usage is TRBV5-1 and J usage is TRBJ1-3; 8 nucleotides line up with TRBD1. CDR1 and CDR2 from the germline V gene are SGHRS and YFSETQ. V was pared by 1 base and J by 0 bases, with 12 bases of the junction left unmatched. This CDR3 region has 19 residues. CDR3 sequence reads: CASSLLDRGSGSSGNTIYF. CDR3 nucleotides: TGCGCCAGCAGCTTGCTCGACAGGGGAAGTGGGAGCTCTGGAAACACCATATATTTT.

This clone has a single count. The CDR3 region is CASSPRRQAPGNTIYF. CDR3 nucleotide sequence: TGTGCCAGCAGCCCAAGACGGCAGGCGCCGGGAAACACCATATATTTT. V and J are TRBV7-2 and TRBJ1-3; D unclear. V gave up 5 bases and J gave up 4 bases, with 18 bases separating them. Germline values: CDR1 SGHTA, CDR2 FQGNSA. The CDR3 sequence is 16 residues long.

The rearrangement links TRBV7-2 to TRBJ1-2; 7 positions match TRBD1. The length of the CDR3 is 13 residues. The junction had 5 bases not matched to a gene; V was cut back by 5 bases and J by 5 bases. Per germline, CDR1 SGHTA and CDR2 FQGNSA. The CDR3 reads CASSVGTVYGYTF. The CDR3, as DNA: TGTGCCAGCAGCGTAGGGACAGTATATGGCTACACCTTC.

This clone was picked up a small number of times. The chain carries TRBV5-6 and TRBJ1-6; D not certain. Germline CDR1 and CDR2: SGHDT and YYEEEE. Between the trimmed V and J ends, which lost 4 bases and 0 bases, there was a span of 11 bases. CDR3 length: 16 amino acids. The CDR3 coding sequence is TGTGCCAGCAGCATCGGACGGGGCTCCTATAATTCACCCCTCCACTTT. Its translation: CASSIGRGSYNSPLHF.

This rearrangement joins TRBV4-1 to TRBJ1-6; D ambiguous. V shed 1 base and J shed 8 bases, with 12 bases lying between them. Germline V lookup: CDR1 MGHRA, CDR2 YSYEKL. This CDR3 has 15 amino acids. The CDR3: CASSQAGGSDSPLHF. For the CDR3, the DNA is TGCGCCAGCAGCCAAGCAGGAGGGTCAGATTCACCCCTCCACTTT.

The chain couples TRBV28 to TRBJ2-1; D possibly corresponds to TRBD2 (6 bases). Trimming pared 10 bases from V and 0 bases from J, leaving 13 bases between. The CDR3 loop spans 14 amino acids. Germline CDR1 is MDHEN and CDR2 is SYDVKM. CDR3 DNA sequence: TGTGCCACCTCTCGGGGGAGCTCCTACAATGAGCAGTTCTTC. Protein sequence: CATSRGSSYNEQFF.

This clone was recorded only once. V gene TRBV7-2 combines with J gene TRBJ1-1; maybe TRBD1 (6 bases). The V gene lost 4 bases and the J gene lost 1 base, with 13 bases spanning the gap. The length of the CDR3 is 15 residues. The germline CDR1 and CDR2 sequences are SGHTA and FQGNSA. In nucleotides, the CDR3 is TGTGCCAGCAGCTGGACGAAGACAGGGAACACTGAAGCTTTCTTT. This translates into CASSWTKTGNTEAFF.

The CDR3, as DNA: TGTGCCAGCAACATCTTCGGCAGGGGGTTTAACTATGGCTACACCTTC. Amino acid sequence: CASNIFGRGFNYGYTF. The chain employs TRBV19 and TRBJ1-2; 7 bases fit TRBD1. V was pared by 9 bases and J by 1 base, with 14 bases of the junction left unmatched. The V gene's germline CDR1 is LNHDA and CDR2 SQIVND (reference sequence). The CDR3 has 16 amino acids. Supplemented by reference TRBV19 and TRBJ1-2, the full variable domain reads DGGITQSPKYLFRKEGQNVTLSCEQNLNHDAMYWYRQDPGQGLRLIYYSQIVNDFQKGDIAEGYSVSREKKESFPLTVTSAQKNPTAFYLCASNIFGRGFNYGYTFGSGTRLTVV.

CDR3 coding DNA: TGTGCCAGCAGTTACTCAGGGAGGAACACTGAAGCTTTCTTT. It encodes CASSYSGRNTEAFF. The chain combines TRBV6-2 or TRBV6-3 with TRBJ1-1; D gene ambiguous. This CDR3 comprises 14 residues. The germline V gene encodes CDR1 MNHEY and CDR2 SVGEGT. The ends were cut back, 0 bases at V and 1 base at J, with 6 bases in the middle.

The chain uses TRBV2 and TRBJ1-5, with D perhaps matching TRBD1 (5 bases). Between the trimmed V and J ends, which lost 6 bases and 4 bases, there was a span of 16 bases. CDR1 is SNHLY, CDR2 FYNNEI, per germline. The CDR3 is made up of 15 amino acids. The CDR3 loop is CASRRQKVENQPQHF. CDR3 in DNA: TGTGCCAGCAGAAGACAGAAAGTAGAAAATCAGCCCCAGCATTTT.

About this clone: The same CDR3 is also encoded by other DNA sequences in this sample. Written as DNA, the CDR3 is TGTGCCAGCAGCTTGATGGGGGGGAACACTGAAGCTTTCTTT. This translates into CASSLMGGNTEAFF. V usage is TRBV7-3 and J usage is TRBJ1-1; tentative D call: TRBD1 (5 bases). The CDR3 contains 14 residues. With 3 bases removed from V and 1 base from J, the gap between germline ends came to 9 bases. Germline loops: CDR1 SGHTA, CDR2 FQGTGA. Drawing the rest from reference TRBV7-3 and TRBJ1-1, the complete variable domain is GAGVSQTPSNKVTEKGKYVELRCDPISGHTALYWYRQSLGQGPEFLIYFQGTGAADDSGLPNDRFFAVRPEGSVSTLKIQRTERGDSAVYLCASSLMGGNTEAFFGQGTRLTVV.

The genes are TRBV6-6 and TRBJ2-6, with TRBD1 as a possible D gene (6 bases). This CDR3 spans 15 amino acids. The germline V gene encodes CDR1 MNHNY and CDR2 SVGAGI (reference sequence). V gave up 5 bases and J gave up 2 bases, with 10 bases separating them. Here the CDR3 reads CASSPRGTGANVLTF. The CDR3 nucleotides read TGTGCCAGCAGTCCCAGGGGAACTGGGGCCAACGTCCTGACTTTC.

This chain connects TRBV6-1 to TRBJ2-5; 8 nucleotides align to TRBD2. Germline CDR1 is MNHNS and CDR2 is SASEGT. The J segment lost 5 bases and the V segment lost 3 bases, leaving 8 bases of the junction unmatched. This CDR3 has 15 amino acids. The CDR3 sequence: CASSDAGGVWETQYF. The CDR3 DNA is TGTGCCAGCAGTGATGCGGGGGGAGTTTGGGAGACCCAGTACTTC.

Worth noting for this clone: Distinct nucleotide sequences in the sample also encode this CDR3. The chain combines TRBV5-4 with TRBJ1-1, with D uncertain. This CDR3 has 13 amino acids. Germline V gene data show CDR1 as SGHNT and CDR2 as YYREEE (reference sequence). Trimming left V 2 bases short and J 1 base short, with 6 bases between. The CDR3 DNA reads TGTGCCAGCAGCTTCGGGAGGAACACTGAAGCTTTCTTT. Its translation: CASSFGRNTEAFF.

CDR3 loop: CASMTSREQYF. The CDR3 region has the DNA TGTGCCAGCATGACTAGCCGGGAGCAGTACTTC. The chain uses TRBV2 and TRBJ2-7; TRBD2 agrees at 7 bases. Looked up from germline, CDR1 is SNHLY and CDR2 is FYNNEI. The CDR3 has 11 amino acids. Germline trimming cut 7 bases from V and 7 bases from J; bases unmatched to any gene: 4.

This rearrangement joins TRBV6-2 or TRBV6-3 to TRBJ2-2, with 9 bases identical to TRBD2. The V gene end was trimmed by 5 bases and the J gene end by 5 bases; junction bases not matched to a gene: 9. The CDR3 spans 16 residues. Per germline, CDR1 MNHEY and CDR2 SVGEGT. CDR3 sequence: CASSKLAGDSTGELFF. The CDR3 DNA reads TGTGCCAGCAGTAAGTTAGCGGGAGATTCTACCGGGGAGCTGTTTTTT.

A single count supports this clone. V gene TRBV18 combines with J gene TRBJ1-6, with 7 bases matching TRBD1. The CDR3 runs 16 residues. Trimming took 2 bases from V and 2 from J; bases not matched to a gene: 3. Germline CDR1 KGHSH, CDR2 LQKENI. The CDR3 DNA sequence: TGTGCCAGCTCACCAGACAGGGCCACCTATAATTCACCCCTCCACTTT. Its translation is CASSPDRATYNSPLHF.

This chain connects TRBV6-5 to TRBJ2-3; weak D call: TRBD2 (5 bases). Germline CDR1 MNHEY, CDR2 SVGAGI. V was clipped by 8 bases and J by 5 bases, with 8 bases between them. The CDR3 length is 11 residues. In DNA, the CDR3 is TGTGCCAGCCTCGCGGGAGATACGCAGTATTTT. Protein: CASLAGDTQYF.

The chain has TRBV7-8 and TRBJ2-7, with 8 bases lining up with TRBD2. Looked up from germline, CDR1 is SGHVS and CDR2 is FQNEAQ. This CDR3 spans 18 amino acids. With 0 bases clipped from V and 6 bases from J, the junction kept 16 bases outside the gene matches. CDR3 in DNA: TGTGCCAGCAGCTTAGCGGGCAGCGGGAGCGGTCGGTGGAGCGAGCAGTACTTC. Protein: CASSLAGSGSGRWSEQYF. Full variable domain (rest looked up from reference TRBV7-8 and TRBJ2-7): GAGVSQSPRYKVAKRGQDVALRCDPISGHVSLFWYQQALGQGPEFLTYFQNEAQLDKSGLPSDRFFAERPEGSVSTLKIQRTQQEDSAVYLCASSLAGSGSGRWSEQYFGPGTRLTVT.

J is TRBJ2-1 and V is TRBV6-4; D is unresolved. The CDR3 is made up of 12 amino acids. Germline V lookup: CDR1 MRHNA, CDR2 SNTAGT. Trimming shortened V by 10 bases and J by 6 bases, and 13 bases separated the two germline ends. The CDR3 nucleotides read TGTGCCACCCAGATAGCCTCCAATGAGCAGTTCTTC. Protein: CATQIASNEQFF.

The genes are TRBV4-3 and TRBJ1-4, with D maybe TRBD1 (5 bases). The CDR3 extends over 18 amino acids. Trimming pared 0 bases from V and 6 bases from J, leaving 20 bases between. Germline loops: CDR1 LGHNA, CDR2 YSLEER. CDR3 nucleotides: TGCGCCAGCAGCCAAGATGGCCCAGGGATGGGATCGGATGAAAAACTGTTTTTT. Protein product: CASSQDGPGMGSDEKLFF.

The chain is built from TRBV10-3 and TRBJ2-7, with D unclear. The V end lost 4 bases, the J end lost 4 bases, and 11 bases lay between the germline ends. CDR1 is ENHRY and CDR2 is SYGVKD in the germline V gene. The CDR3 extends over 13 amino acids. The CDR3 is CAISVEVLYEQYF. The CDR3 nucleotides read TGTGCCATCAGTGTTGAGGTTTTGTACGAGCAGTACTTC.

V is TRBV6-5 and J is TRBJ1-3; TRBD1 is a possible D gene (5 bases). Trimming stripped 5 bases from V and 0 bases from J, with 11 bases between. The CDR3 loop spans 15 amino acids. Germline CDR1 is MNHEY and CDR2 is SVGAGI. CDR3 sequence reads: CASSPQTDSGNTIYF. For the CDR3, the DNA is TGTGCCAGCAGTCCCCAGACAGACTCTGGAAACACCATATATTTT.

This clone was detected once. This rearrangement joins TRBV5-4 to TRBJ1-4; D uncertain. Trimming removed 0 bases from V and 3 bases from J, with 9 bases in between. The CDR3 has 15 amino acids. The germline V gene encodes CDR1 SGHNT and CDR2 YYREEE (reference sequence). The CDR3, as DNA: TGTGCCAGCAGCTTGGGGTCGAGAGCTAATGAAAAACTGTTTTTT. This translates into CASSLGSRANEKLFF.

V is TRBV5-1 and J is TRBJ2-5; 9 nucleotides line up with TRBD2. The trim removed 4 bases at V and 4 bases at J, leaving 8 bases unmatched. This CDR3 region has 15 residues. CDR1 SGHRS and CDR2 YFSETQ come from the germline V gene. The CDR3 is CASSGGLATGETQYF. In DNA form, the CDR3 reads TGCGCCAGCAGCGGCGGACTAGCGACCGGAGAGACCCAGTACTTC. Based on the CDR3 plus reference TRBV5-1 and TRBJ2-5, the full variable domain is KAGVTQTPRYLIKTRGQQVTLSCSPISGHRSVSWYQQTPGQGLQFLFEYFSETQRNKGNFPGRFSGRQFSNSRSEMNVSTLELGDSALYLCASSGGLATGETQYFGPGTRLLVL.

This rearrangement joins TRBV13 to TRBJ1-4, with 7 bases identical to TRBD1. Germline CDR1 is PRHDT and CDR2 is FYEKMQ (reference sequence). The CDR3 runs to 15 residues. Unmatched junction bases numbered 2, after V lost 0 bases and J lost 4 bases. In nucleotides, the CDR3 is TGTGCCAGCAGCTTAGGGACAGGGAATAATGAAAAACTGTTTTTT. Its protein product is CASSLGTGNNEKLFF.